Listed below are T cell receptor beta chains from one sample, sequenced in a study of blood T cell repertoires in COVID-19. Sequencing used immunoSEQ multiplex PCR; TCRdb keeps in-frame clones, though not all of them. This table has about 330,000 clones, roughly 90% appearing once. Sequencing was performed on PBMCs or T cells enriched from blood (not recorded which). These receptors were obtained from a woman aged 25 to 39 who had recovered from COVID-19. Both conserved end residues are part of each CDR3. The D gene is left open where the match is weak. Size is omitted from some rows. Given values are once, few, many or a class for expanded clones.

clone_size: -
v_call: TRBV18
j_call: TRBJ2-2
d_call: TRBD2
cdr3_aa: CASSPAKPGLGGTGELFF
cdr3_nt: TGTGCCAGCTCACCAGCTAAACCGGGACTAGGTGGCACCGGGGAGCTGTTTTTT

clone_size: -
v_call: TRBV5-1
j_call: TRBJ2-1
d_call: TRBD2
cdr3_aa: CASSLGLTSGDYNEQFF
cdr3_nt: TGCGCCAGCAGCTTGGGGCTGACTAGCGGGGACTACAATGAGCAGTTCTTC

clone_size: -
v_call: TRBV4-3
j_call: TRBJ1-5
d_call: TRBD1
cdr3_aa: CASSQDRTGSWPQHF
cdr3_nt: TGCGCCAGCAGCCAAGATAGGACAGGCTCTTGGCCCCAGCATTTT

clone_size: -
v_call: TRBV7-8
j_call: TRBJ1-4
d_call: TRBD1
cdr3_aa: CASSPGTDEKLFF
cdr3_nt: TGTGCCAGCAGCCCCGGGACAGATGAAAAACTGTTTTTT

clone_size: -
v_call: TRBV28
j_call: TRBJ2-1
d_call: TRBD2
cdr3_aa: CASSLPGLASNEQFF
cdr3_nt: TGTGCCAGCAGTTTACCCGGACTAGCCTCCAATGAGCAGTTCTTC

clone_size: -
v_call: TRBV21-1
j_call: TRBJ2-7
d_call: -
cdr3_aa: CASRERTSESSYEQYF
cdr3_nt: TGTGCCAGCAGGGAGAGGACTAGCGAAAGCTCCTACGAGCAGTACTTC

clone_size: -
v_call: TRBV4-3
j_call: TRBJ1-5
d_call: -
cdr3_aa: CASSQDRGQPQHF
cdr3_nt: TGCGCCAGCAGCCAAGATAGGGGGCAGCCCCAGCATTTT

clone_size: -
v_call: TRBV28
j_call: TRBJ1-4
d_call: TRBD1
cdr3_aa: CASSPQTGGGEKLFF
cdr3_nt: TGTGCCAGCAGTCCGCAGACAGGGGGTGGTGAAAAACTGTTTTTT

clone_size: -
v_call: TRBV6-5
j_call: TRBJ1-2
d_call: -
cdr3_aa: CASRLAVNGGYTF
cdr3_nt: TGTGCCAGCAGGTTAGCAGTGAATGGAGGCTACACCTTC

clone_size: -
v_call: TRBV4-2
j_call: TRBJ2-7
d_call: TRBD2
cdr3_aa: CASSQEDGGGPYEQYF
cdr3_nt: TGTGCCAGCAGCCAAGAAGATGGCGGGGGGCCCTACGAGCAGTACTTC

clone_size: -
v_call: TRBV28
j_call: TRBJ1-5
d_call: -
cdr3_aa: CASSFRAGSQHF
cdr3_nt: TGTGCCAGCAGTTTTCGTGCCGGTTCCCAGCATTTT

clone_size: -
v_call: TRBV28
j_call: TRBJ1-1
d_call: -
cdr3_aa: CASSFFGQGIPNTEAFF
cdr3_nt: -

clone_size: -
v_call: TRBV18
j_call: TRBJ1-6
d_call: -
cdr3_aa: CASSPGRGGDSPLHF
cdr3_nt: TGTGCCAGCTCACCCGGGAGGGGTGGTGATTCACCCCTCCACTTT

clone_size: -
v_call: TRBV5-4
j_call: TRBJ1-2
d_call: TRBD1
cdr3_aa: CASSSDRARGYTF
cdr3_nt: TGTGCCAGCAGCTCCGACAGGGCCAGGGGCTACACCTTC

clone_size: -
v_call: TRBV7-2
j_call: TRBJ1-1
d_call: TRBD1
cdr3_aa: CASSWTGQGSAEAFF
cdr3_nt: TGTGCCAGCAGCTGGACCGGACAGGGGTCGGCTGAAGCTTTCTTT

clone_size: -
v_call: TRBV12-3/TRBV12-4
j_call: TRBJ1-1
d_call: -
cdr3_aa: CAITRRGIEAFF
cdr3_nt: TGTGCCATCACCCGCCGGGGTATTGAAGCTTTCTTT

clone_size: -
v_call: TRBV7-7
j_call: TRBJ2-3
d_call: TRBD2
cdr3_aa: CASSLGLAGVTDTQYF
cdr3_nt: TGTGCTAGCAGCTTAGGTCTAGCGGGGGTCACAGATACGCAGTATTTT

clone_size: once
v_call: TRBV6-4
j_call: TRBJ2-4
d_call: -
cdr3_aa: CASSEPSWGLAKNIQYF
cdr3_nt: TGTGCCAGCAGTGAACCTAGCTGGGGGCTAGCCAAAAACATTCAGTACTTC

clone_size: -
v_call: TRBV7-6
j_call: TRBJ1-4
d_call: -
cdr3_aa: CASSLSGGAQEKLFF
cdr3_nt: TGTGCCAGCAGCCTTTCGGGGGGGGCTCAAGAAAAACTGTTTTTT

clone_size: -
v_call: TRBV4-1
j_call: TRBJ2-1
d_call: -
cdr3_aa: CASSQVNLVSYNEQFF
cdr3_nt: TGCGCCAGCAGCCAAGTAAACCTAGTCTCCTACAATGAGCAGTTCTTC

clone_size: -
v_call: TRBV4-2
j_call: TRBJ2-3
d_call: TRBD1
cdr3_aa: CASSQETAGGNGDTQYF
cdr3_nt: TGTGCCAGCAGCCAAGAGACGGCAGGGGGTAACGGAGATACGCAGTATTTT

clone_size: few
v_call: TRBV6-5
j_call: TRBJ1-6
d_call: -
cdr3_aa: CASSPGYDSPLHF
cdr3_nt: TGTGCCAGCAGTCCAGGGTACGATTCACCCCTCCACTTT

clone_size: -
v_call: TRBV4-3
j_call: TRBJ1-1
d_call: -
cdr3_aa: CASSQAQGADTEAFF
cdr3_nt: TGCGCCAGCAGCCAAGCGCAAGGAGCGGACACTGAAGCTTTCTTT

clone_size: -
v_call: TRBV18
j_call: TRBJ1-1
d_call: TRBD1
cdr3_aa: CASSPTGGGREAFF
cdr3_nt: TGTGCCAGCTCCCCGACAGGGGGCGGACGGGAAGCTTTCTTT

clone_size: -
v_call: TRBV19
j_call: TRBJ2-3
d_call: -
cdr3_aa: CASSAPRASTDTQYF
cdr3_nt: TGTGCCAGTAGTGCCCCCAGGGCGAGCACAGATACGCAGTATTTT

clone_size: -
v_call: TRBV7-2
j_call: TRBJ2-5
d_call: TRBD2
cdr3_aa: CASSSGLAPYQETQYF
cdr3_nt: TGTGCCAGCAGCTCAGGACTAGCGCCCTACCAAGAGACCCAGTACTTC

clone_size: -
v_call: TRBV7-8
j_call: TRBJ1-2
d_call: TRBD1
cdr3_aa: CASSLEAQGAGGYTF
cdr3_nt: TGTGCCAGCAGCTTAGAGGCTCAGGGGGCAGGGGGCTACACCTTC

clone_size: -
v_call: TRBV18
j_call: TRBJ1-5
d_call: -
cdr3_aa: CASSSNGQQPQHF
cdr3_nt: TGTGCCAGCTCATCCAACGGACAGCAGCCCCAGCATTTT

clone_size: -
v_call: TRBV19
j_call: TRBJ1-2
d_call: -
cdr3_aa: CASRSGQPNEEGYTF
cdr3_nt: TGTGCCAGTAGGTCCGGACAGCCTAACGAGGAGGGCTACACCTTC

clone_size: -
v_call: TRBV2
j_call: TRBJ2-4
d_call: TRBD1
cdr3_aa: CASSEQGAVDIQYF
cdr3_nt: TGTGCCAGCAGTGAACAGGGGGCGGTGGACATTCAGTACTTC

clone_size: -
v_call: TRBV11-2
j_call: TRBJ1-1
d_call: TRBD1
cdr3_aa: CASSPDRGDTEAFF
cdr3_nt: TGTGCCAGCAGCCCGGACAGGGGAGACACTGAAGCTTTCTTT

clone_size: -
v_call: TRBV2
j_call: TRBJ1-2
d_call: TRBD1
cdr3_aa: CASSGATSGTGVDYGYTF
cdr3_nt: TGTGCCAGCAGTGGGGCCACTTCCGGGACAGGGGTGGACTATGGCTACACCTTC

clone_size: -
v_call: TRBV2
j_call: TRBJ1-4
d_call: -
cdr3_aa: CASHVVEREKLFF
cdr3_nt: TGTGCCAGCCATGTAGTGGAGCGAGAAAAACTGTTTTTT

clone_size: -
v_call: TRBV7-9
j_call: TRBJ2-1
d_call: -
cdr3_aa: CASSLRGSSYNEQFF
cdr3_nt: TGTGCCAGCAGCTTAAGGGGGAGCTCCTACAATGAGCAGTTCTTC

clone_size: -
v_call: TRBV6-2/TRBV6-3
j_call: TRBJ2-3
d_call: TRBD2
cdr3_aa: CASSSGLADSTDTQYF
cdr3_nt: TGTGCCAGCAGTTCAGGACTAGCGGATAGCACAGATACGCAGTATTTT

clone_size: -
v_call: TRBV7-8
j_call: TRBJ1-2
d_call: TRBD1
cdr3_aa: CASSPDRVRGYTF
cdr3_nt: TGTGCCAGCAGCCCCGACAGGGTGAGGGGCTACACCTTC

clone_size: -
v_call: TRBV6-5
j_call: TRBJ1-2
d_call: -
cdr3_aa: CASSYTDIGYGYTF
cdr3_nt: TGTGCCAGCAGTTACACGGACATCGGCTATGGCTACACCTTC

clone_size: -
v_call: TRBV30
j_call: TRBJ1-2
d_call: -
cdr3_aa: CAWSQGLIYGYTF
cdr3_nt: TGTGCCTGGTCACAGGGCCTGATCTATGGCTACACCTTC

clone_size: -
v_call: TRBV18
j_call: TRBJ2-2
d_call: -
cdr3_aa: CASSPSGRMITGELFF
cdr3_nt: TGTGCCAGCTCACCAAGCGGCAGGATGATAACCGGGGAGCTGTTTTTT

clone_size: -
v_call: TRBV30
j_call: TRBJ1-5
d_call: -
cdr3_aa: CAWSRRINSNQPQHF
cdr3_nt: TGTGCCTGGAGTAGGCGGATCAATAGCAATCAGCCCCAGCATTTT

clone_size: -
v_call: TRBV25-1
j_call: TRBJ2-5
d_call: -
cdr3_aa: CASSGTLSGETQYF
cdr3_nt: TGTGCCAGCAGTGGTACACTCTCAGGAGAGACCCAGTACTTC

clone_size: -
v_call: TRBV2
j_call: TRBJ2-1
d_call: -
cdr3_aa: CAVRLGPPGSEQFF
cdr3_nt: TGTGCCGTTCGTTTGGGCCCCCCAGGTAGTGAGCAGTTCTTC